This T cell receptor (beta chain) comes out of a study of CD8+CD57+ T cells in acquired aplastic anemia. On the study more broadly: Sorting CD4+ and CD8+ cells gave DNA averaging approximately 2.9 ug. Read counts for CD4+ cells (from healthy donors) averaged around 10 million.

As concerns this clonotype: As yet, its antigen is unknown.

Profiles of TCR beta VDJ and CDR3 were generated from a genomic DNA template. TCRdb reprocessed the reads via MiXCR and lists one record per CDR3 protein. Altogether some 200,000 distinct CDR3 sequences are present, around 63% being singletons, with the ten largest covering around 28%. Findings and caveats of the study: The number of CD8+ CDR3 sequences shared by patients and controls was approximately 31. No significant patient-versus-control difference appeared in CD8+ Simpson's diversity.

CDR3 length: 15 amino acids. The germline gives CDR1 DFQATT, CDR2 SNEGSKA (reference sequence). Losses at the gene ends were 0 bases for V and 6 bases for J; bases not matched to a gene: 9. The sample consisted of sorted CD4+, CD8+, or CD8+CD57+ T cells (not recorded which) from PBMCs. The V call is TRBV20-1, the J call TRBJ2-7; 9 bases map to TRBD1. The source is a human donor in good health. The CDR3 protein is CSARDGGQGNPEQYF. In DNA, the CDR3 is TGCAGTGCTAGAGATGGGGGACAGGGTAATCCCGAGCAGTACTTC.